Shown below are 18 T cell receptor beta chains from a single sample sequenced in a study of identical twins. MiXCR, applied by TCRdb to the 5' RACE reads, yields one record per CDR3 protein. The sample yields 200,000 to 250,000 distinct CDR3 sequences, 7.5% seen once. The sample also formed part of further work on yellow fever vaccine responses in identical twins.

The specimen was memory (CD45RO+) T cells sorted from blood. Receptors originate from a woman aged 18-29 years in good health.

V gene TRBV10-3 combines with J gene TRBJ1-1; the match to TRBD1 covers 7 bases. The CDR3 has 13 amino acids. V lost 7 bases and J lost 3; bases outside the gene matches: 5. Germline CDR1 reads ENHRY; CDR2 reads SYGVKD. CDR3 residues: CAIKTDRDTEAFF. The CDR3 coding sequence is TGTGCCATCAAGACTGACAGGGACACTGAAGCTTTCTTT.

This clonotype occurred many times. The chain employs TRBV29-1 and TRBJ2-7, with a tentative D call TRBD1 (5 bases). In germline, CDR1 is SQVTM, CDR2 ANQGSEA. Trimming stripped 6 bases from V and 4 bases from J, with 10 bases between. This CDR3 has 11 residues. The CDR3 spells CSVTAGYEQYF. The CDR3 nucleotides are TGCAGCGTCACAGCAGGGTACGAGCAGTACTTC.

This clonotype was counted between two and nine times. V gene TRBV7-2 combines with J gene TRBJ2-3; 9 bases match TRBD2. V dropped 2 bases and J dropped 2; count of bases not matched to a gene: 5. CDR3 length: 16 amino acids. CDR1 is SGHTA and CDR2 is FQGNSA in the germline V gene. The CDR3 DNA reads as TGTGCCAGCAGCTTAAGGGCGGGAGGGCCCACAGATACGCAGTATTTT. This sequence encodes CASSLRAGGPTDTQYF.

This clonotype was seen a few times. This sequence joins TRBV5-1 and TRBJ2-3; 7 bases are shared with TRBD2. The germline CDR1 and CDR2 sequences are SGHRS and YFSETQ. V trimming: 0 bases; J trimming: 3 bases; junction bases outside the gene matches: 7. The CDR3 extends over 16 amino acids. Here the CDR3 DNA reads TGCGCCAGCAGCTTGGTCGGACTAGGGCGAACAGATACGCAGTATTTT. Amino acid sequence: CASSLVGLGRTDTQYF.

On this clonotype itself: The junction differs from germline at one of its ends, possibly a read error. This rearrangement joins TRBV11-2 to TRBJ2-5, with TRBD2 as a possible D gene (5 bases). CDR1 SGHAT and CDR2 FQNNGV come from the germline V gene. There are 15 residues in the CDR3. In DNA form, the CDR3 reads TGTGGCAGCAGCTTAGCGACCACTTTATCAGAGACCCAGTACTTC. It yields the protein CGSSLATTLSETQYF.

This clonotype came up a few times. CDR3 residues: CATSRAGGANEQFF. In DNA, the CDR3 is TGTGCCACCAGCAGAGCCGGGGGGGCCAATGAGCAGTTCTTC. The V gene is TRBV15, the J gene TRBJ2-1, with 8 bases fitting TRBD2. Germline CDR1 is LNHNV and CDR2 is YYDKDF (reference sequence). This CDR3 has 14 residues. Losses at the gene ends were 1 base for V and 6 bases for J; bases not matched to a gene: 2.

CDR3 nucleotide sequence: TGTGCCAGCAGCGTAGGGACAGGGGTTAATTCACCCCTCCACTTT. Its translation: CASSVGTGVNSPLHF. J is TRBJ1-6 and V is TRBV9; 9 positions match TRBD1. The J segment lost 6 bases and the V segment lost 0 bases, leaving 1 base of the junction unmatched. The CDR3 has 15 residues. Germline CDR1 reads SGDLS; CDR2 reads YYNGEE.

The CDR3 DNA follows: TGTGCCAGCAGTTACGTAAGGGCCGACCCAACAACTGAGCAGTTCTTC. Protein product: CASSYVRADPTTEQFF. This sequence joins TRBV6-2 or TRBV6-3 and TRBJ2-1, with D unclear. Trimming cost V 2 bases and J 9 bases, with 20 bases left between them. CDR1 is MNHEY and CDR2 is SVGEGT in the germline V gene. CDR3 length: 16 amino acids.

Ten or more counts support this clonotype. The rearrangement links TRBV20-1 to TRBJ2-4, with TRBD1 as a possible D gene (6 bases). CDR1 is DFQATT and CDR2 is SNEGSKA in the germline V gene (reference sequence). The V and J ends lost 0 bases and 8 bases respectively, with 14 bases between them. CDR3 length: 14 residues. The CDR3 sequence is CSAREAGEVDIQYF. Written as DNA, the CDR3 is TGCAGTGCTAGAGAGGCAGGGGAAGTCGACATTCAGTACTTC.

The DNA for the CDR3 is TGCGCCAGCGGGAAGGGACCCACCGGGGAGCTGTTTTTT. Translating it yields CASGKGPTGELFF. The chain joins TRBV23-1 to TRBJ2-2; D possibly uses TRBD1 or TRBD2 (5 bases each). TRBV23-1 is given ORF status, its function remaining uncertain. The CDR3 consists of 13 residues. Trimming pared 8 bases from V and 4 bases from J, leaving 11 bases between.

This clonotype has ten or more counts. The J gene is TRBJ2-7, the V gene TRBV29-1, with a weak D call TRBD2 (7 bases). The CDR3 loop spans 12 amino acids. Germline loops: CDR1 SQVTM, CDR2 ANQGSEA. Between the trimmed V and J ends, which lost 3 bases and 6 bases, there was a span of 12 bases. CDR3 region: CSVDEGGVEQYF. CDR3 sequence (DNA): TGCAGCGTTGACGAGGGGGGGGTCGAGCAGTACTTC.

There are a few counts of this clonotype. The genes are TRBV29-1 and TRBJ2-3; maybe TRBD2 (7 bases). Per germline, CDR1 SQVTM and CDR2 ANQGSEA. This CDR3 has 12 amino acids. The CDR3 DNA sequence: TGCATGACTCGGGGGGCGACAGATACGCAGTATTTT. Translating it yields CMTRGATDTQYF.

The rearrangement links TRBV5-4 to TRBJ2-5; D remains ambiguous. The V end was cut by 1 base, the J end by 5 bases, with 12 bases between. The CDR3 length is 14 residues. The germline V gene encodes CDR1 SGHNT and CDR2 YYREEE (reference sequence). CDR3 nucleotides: TGTGCCAGCAGCTTGCCGGACCATAGGGAGACCCAGTACTTC. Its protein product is CASSLPDHRETQYF.

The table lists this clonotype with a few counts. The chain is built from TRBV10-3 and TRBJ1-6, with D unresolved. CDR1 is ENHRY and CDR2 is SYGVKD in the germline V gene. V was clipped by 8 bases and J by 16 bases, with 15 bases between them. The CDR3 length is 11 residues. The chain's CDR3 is CAISPGDLLHF. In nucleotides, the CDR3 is TGTGCCATCTCCCCTGGAGATCTTCTCCACTTT.

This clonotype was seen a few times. In DNA, the CDR3 is TGTGCCAGCAGCCACGACACCCCCCCCCAGTACTTC. It yields the protein CASSHDTPPQYF. The rearrangement uses TRBV3-1 and TRBJ2-5, with no clear D. The V gene's germline CDR1 is LGHDT and CDR2 YNNKEL (reference sequence). The V gene lost 3 bases and the J gene lost 9 bases, with 11 bases spanning the gap. The CDR3 has 12 amino acids.

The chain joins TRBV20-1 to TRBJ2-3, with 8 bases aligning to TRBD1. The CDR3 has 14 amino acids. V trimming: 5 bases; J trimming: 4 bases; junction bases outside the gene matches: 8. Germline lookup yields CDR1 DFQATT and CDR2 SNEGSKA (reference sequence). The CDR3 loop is CSAPGGKLSDTQYF. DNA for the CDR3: TGCAGTGCTCCAGGGGGCAAACTTTCAGATACGCAGTATTTT.

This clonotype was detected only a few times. The DNA for the CDR3 is TGTGCCAGCTCCTGGCAGGGGCTAGCGGGGAACTACGAGCAGTACTTC. Residues: CASSWQGLAGNYEQYF. The chain has TRBV28 and TRBJ2-7, with 9 bases that match TRBD2. This CDR3 has 16 residues. Germline CDR1 is MDHEN and CDR2 is SYDVKM. V trimming: 8 bases; J trimming: 3 bases; junction bases outside the gene matches: 14.

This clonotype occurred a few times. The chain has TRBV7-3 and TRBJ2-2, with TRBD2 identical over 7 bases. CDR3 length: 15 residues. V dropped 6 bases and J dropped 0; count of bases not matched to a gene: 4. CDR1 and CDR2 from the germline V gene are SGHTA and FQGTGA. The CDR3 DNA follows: TGTGCCAGCAGTTGGACTAGTGCGAACACCGGGGAGCTGTTTTTT. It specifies CASSWTSANTGELFF. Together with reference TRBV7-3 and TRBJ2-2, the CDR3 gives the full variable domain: GAGVSQTPSNKVTEKGKYVELRCDPISGHTALYWYRQSLGQGPEFLIYFQGTGAADDSGLPNDRFFAVRPEGSVSTLKIQRTERGDSAVYLCASSWTSANTGELFFGEGSRLTVL.